The sequence of this T cell receptor beta chain was determined in a study of blood T cells in healthy people across ages. The V gene lost 0 bases and the J gene lost 0 bases, with 8 bases spanning the gap. The CDR3 extends over 15 amino acids. Germline values: CDR1 SGDLS, CDR2 YYNGEE. Study-wide findings and caveats: The CMV status of each donor remained undetermined, and this could have confounded shifts in expanded clonotypes. Leaving the PBMCs unsorted stopped any conclusive comparison of naive versus antigen-experienced cells.

For the second PCR, which ran for roughly 7 to 11 cycles, a sample-barcoded 5' primer and a J-beta primer mix were used. TCRdb independently ran MiXCR on the 5' RACE reads; one entry per CDR3 protein. The sample consists of a few hundred thousand distinct CDR3 sequences, 52% of them appearing once. This clonotype turned up a few times. What it binds is not known. Sequenced input: blood. The source is a man aged 60 to 69 in good health. The chain uses TRBV9 and TRBJ2-3; weak D call: TRBD2 (5 bases). DNA for the CDR3: TGTGCCAGCAGCGTAGAGTCGGGAAGCACAGATACGCAGTATTTT. It encodes CASSVESGSTDTQYF.